These T cell receptor beta chains were read from a single sample in a study of neoadjuvant nivolumab and ipilimumab in lung cancer. The repertoire was sequenced with immunoSEQ multiplex PCR; TCRdb's copy has only in-frame clones and lacks some. The table has about 23,000 clones, approximately 77% seen once. The starting material was peripheral blood, obtained before neoadjuvant nivolumab, alone or with ipilimumab. Every receptor here comes from an adult with non-small cell lung cancer. Both conserved end residues are part of each CDR3. A D gene is named only where the DNA matches it firmly. Part of the rows lack a size; the others show once, few, many or a class for expanded clones.

J gene: TRBJ1-1; V gene: TRBV6-5; D gene: NA; clone size: NA; CDR3 DNA: TGTGCCAGCAGTTACGGGGGCAGCACTGAAGCTTTCTTT; CDR3 protein: CASSYGGSTEAFF
J gene: TRBJ2-6; V gene: TRBV7-2; D gene: TRBD2; clone size: once; CDR3 DNA: TGTGCCAGCAGCTTTATAGCGGGGTCTGGGGCCAACGTCCTGACTTTC; CDR3 protein: CASSFIAGSGANVLTF
J gene: TRBJ1-5; V gene: TRBV7-9; D gene: NA; clone size: NA; CDR3 DNA: TGTGCCAGCAGCTTTTCTAAGGGTCTCAACCCAAGCAATCAGCCCCAGCATTTT; CDR3 protein: CASSFSKGLNPSNQPQHF
J gene: TRBJ1-1; V gene: TRBV10-3; D gene: NA; clone size: NA; CDR3 DNA: TGTGCCATCAGTGAGGGGACTGAAGCTTTCTTT; CDR3 protein: CAISEGTEAFF
J gene: TRBJ1-4; V gene: TRBV4-2; D gene: TRBD1; clone size: NA; CDR3 DNA: TGTGCCAGCAGCCAAGGGACAGGGGTTGGGAATAATGAAAAACTGTTTTTT; CDR3 protein: CASSQGTGVGNNEKLFF
J gene: TRBJ1-4; V gene: TRBV7-3; D gene: NA; clone size: NA; CDR3 DNA: TGTGCCAGCCGCGGGCACCCTGCAACTAATGAAAAACTGTTTTTT; CDR3 protein: CASRGHPATNEKLFF
J gene: TRBJ1-5; V gene: TRBV30; D gene: NA; clone size: NA; CDR3 DNA: TGTGCCTGGACCACGAAGGGGGGGTATCAGCCCCAGCATTTT; CDR3 protein: CAWTTKGGYQPQHF
J gene: TRBJ1-1; V gene: TRBV2; D gene: NA; clone size: few; CDR3 DNA: TGTGCCAGCAGTGGGCAGCCAAACACTGAAGCTTTCTTT; CDR3 protein: CASSGQPNTEAFF
J gene: TRBJ1-1; V gene: TRBV6-5; D gene: NA; clone size: NA; CDR3 DNA: TGTGCCAGCAGTTACGGGGGGGATAGAATCACTGAAGCTTTCTTT; CDR3 protein: CASSYGGDRITEAFF
J gene: TRBJ2-7; V gene: TRBV4-1; D gene: TRBD2; clone size: NA; CDR3 DNA: TGCGCCAGCAGCCAAGAACTAGCGGGACCCTACGAGCAGTACTTC; CDR3 protein: CASSQELAGPYEQYF
J gene: TRBJ2-5; V gene: TRBV28; D gene: TRBD2; clone size: NA; CDR3 DNA: TGTGCCAGCAGCCCATCGGGCGGGAGTAGGGAAGAGACCCAGTACTTC; CDR3 protein: CASSPSGGSREETQYF
J gene: TRBJ2-3; V gene: TRBV13; D gene: NA; clone size: NA; CDR3 DNA: TGTGCCAGCAGCTTAGCTGCGGATACGCAGTATTTT; CDR3 protein: CASSLAADTQYF
J gene: TRBJ2-7; V gene: TRBV14; D gene: TRBD1; clone size: NA; CDR3 DNA: TGTGCCAGCAGCCCCGAGGACAGGGGGCGCGAGCAGTACTTC; CDR3 protein: CASSPEDRGREQYF
J gene: TRBJ2-2; V gene: TRBV27; D gene: NA; clone size: few; CDR3 DNA: TGTGCCAGCAGGTGGACCGGGGAGCTGTTTTTT; CDR3 protein: CASRWTGELFF
J gene: TRBJ1-4; V gene: TRBV5-1; D gene: NA; clone size: NA; CDR3 DNA: TGCGCCAGCAGCTTGGGGGGCAGGGTTGAAAAACTGTTTTTT; CDR3 protein: CASSLGGRVEKLFF
J gene: TRBJ2-5; V gene: TRBV7-7; D gene: TRBD2; clone size: NA; CDR3 DNA: TGTGCTAGCAGCTTAGCGGGTCTAAAAGAGACCCAGTACTTC; CDR3 protein: CASSLAGLKETQYF
J gene: TRBJ1-1; V gene: TRBV18; D gene: NA; clone size: NA; CDR3 DNA: TGTGCCAGCTCAATCGGAGGTATAACGAACACTGAAGCTTTCTTT; CDR3 protein: CASSIGGITNTEAFF